The 22 T cell receptor beta chains listed next were all sequenced from one sample in a study of T-cell memory formation after mild COVID-19. TCRdb independently ran MiXCR on the 5' RACE reads; one entry per CDR3 protein. The sample has about 560,000 distinct CDR3 sequences, roughly 21% seen once; the top ten hold approximately 8%. Source material: PBMCs or a T cell subset sorted from them (not recorded which). The receptors derive from an adult woman who had mild COVID-19 (a few samples of this study predate the infection). Cell type and time point are not known.

This clonotype was counted between two and nine times. The chain links TRBV7-8 to TRBJ2-1, with 8 bases fitting TRBD2. The junction had 13 bases not matched to a gene; V was cut back by 5 bases and J by 7 bases. The germline V gene encodes CDR1 SGHVS and CDR2 FQNEAQ. The CDR3 contains 16 residues. The CDR3 is CASSLPLAGGQNEQFF. The CDR3 bases are TGTGCCAGCAGCCTACCTCTGGCGGGAGGTCAGAATGAGCAGTTCTTC.

This clonotype was counted only a few times. This chain uses TRBV9 with TRBJ2-7; 9 bases are shared with TRBD2. CDR3 length: 14 amino acids. J lost 8 bases, V lost 0 bases, and 6 bases had no gene match. Germline V gene lookup returns CDR1 SGDLS and CDR2 YYNGEE. Here the CDR3 reads CASSVEAGGPKQYF. The CDR3 DNA reads TGTGCCAGCAGCGTAGAAGCGGGGGGCCCTAAGCAGTACTTC.

This clonotype was detected a few times. J is TRBJ2-7 and V is TRBV7-9, with 8 bases fitting TRBD1. V dropped 5 bases and J dropped 2; count of bases not matched to a gene: 8. The CDR3 length is 15 residues. The germline V gene has CDR1 SEHNR and CDR2 FQNEAQ (reference sequence). The CDR3 is CASSGQGQGTYEQYF. DNA for the CDR3: TGTGCCAGCAGCGGACAGGGCCAAGGGACCTACGAGCAGTACTTC.

This clonotype was picked up a small number of times. V gene TRBV6-5 combines with J gene TRBJ2-5; TRBD1 is a possible D gene (6 bases). Germline V gene lookup returns CDR1 MNHEY and CDR2 SVGAGI. This CDR3 has 15 residues. The V and J ends lost 5 bases and 2 bases respectively, with 15 bases between them. CDR3 sequence (DNA): TGTGCCAGCAGTCGCAGGGGAGTCGGACAAGAGACCCAGTACTTC. It codes for CASSRRGVGQETQYF.

About this clonotype itself: No conserved phenylalanine or tryptophan is present at the end of the CDR3, so a read error is the likely explanation. It is unclear where the CDR3 begins or ends on the DNA, so no DNA is shown, and the CDR3 is as TCRdb lists it. V gene TRBV23-1 combines with J gene TRBJ2-7. TRBV23-1 is an ORF, and what it does is uncertain. From its first to its last residue, the CDR3 has 10 amino acids. This CDR3 reads CASRYRPRIL.

The rearrangement uses TRBV6-1 and TRBJ2-3; D is perhaps TRBD2 (5 bases). The V end lost 10 bases, the J end lost 6 bases, and 20 bases lay between the germline ends. Germline loops: CDR1 MNHNS, CDR2 SASEGT. This CDR3 comprises 14 residues. The CDR3 DNA reads as TGTGCCACTGACACCCCGGGGATGGGGGATACGCAGTATTTT. Translating gives CATDTPGMGDTQYF.

The chain uses TRBV5-4 and TRBJ2-5; 8 positions match TRBD1. Germline trimming cut 7 bases from V and 3 bases from J; bases unmatched to any gene: 8. The CDR3 is made up of 14 amino acids. Germline V gives CDR1 SGHNT, CDR2 YYREEE (reference sequence). The CDR3 DNA reads TGTGCCAGCTCCGCGAAGACAGGGGAAGAGACCCAGTACTTC. It codes for CASSAKTGEETQYF.

V gene TRBV24-1 combines with J gene TRBJ2-1; 9 positions agree with TRBD1. The CDR3 sequence is 16 residues long. V lost 5 bases and J lost 4; bases outside the gene matches: 8. Germline assignment: CDR1 KGHDR and CDR2 SFDVKD. CDR3 amino acids: CATSALAGQGYNEQFF. The CDR3 nucleotides read TGTGCCACCAGTGCCCTGGCGGGACAGGGTTACAATGAGCAGTTCTTC.

The V gene is TRBV24-1, the J gene TRBJ1-5, with D perhaps matching TRBD1 (5 bases). Trimming removed 6 bases at V and 7 bases at J, with 15 bases between. CDR1 and CDR2 from the germline V gene are KGHDR and SFDVKD. This CDR3 region has 14 residues. CDR3 loop: CATSTRGASQPQHF. For the CDR3, the DNA is TGTGCCACCAGTACCCGAGGGGCGTCCCAGCCCCAGCATTTT.

A few counts support this clonotype. The chain links TRBV7-2 to TRBJ2-3, with D possibly matching TRBD2 (5 bases). The CDR3 sequence is 16 residues long. The V gene's germline CDR1 is SGHTA and CDR2 FQGNSA. Trimming took off 2 bases at V and 0 bases at J, with 12 bases between the two ends. CDR3 sequence reads: CASSLLRAVSTDTQYF. CDR3 DNA sequence: TGTGCCAGCAGCTTATTGCGGGCGGTTAGCACAGATACGCAGTATTTT.

V gene TRBV5-6 combines with J gene TRBJ2-7; perhaps D is TRBD1 or TRBD2 (6 bases each). V lost 6 bases to trimming and J lost 1 base, with 23 bases between them. The CDR3 runs to 17 residues. Germline lookup yields CDR1 SGHDT and CDR2 YYEEEE. This CDR3 reads CASTPVGGRANSYEQYF. DNA for the CDR3: TGTGCCAGCACCCCGGTGGGGGGCAGGGCGAATTCCTACGAGCAGTACTTC.

The table lists this clonotype with a few counts. The rearrangement links TRBV5-1 to TRBJ2-7; D unclear. With 5 bases removed from V and 11 bases from J, the gap between germline ends came to 14 bases. The CDR3 is 11 amino acids. The germline V gene encodes CDR1 SGHRS and CDR2 YFSETQ. CDR3 region: CASSVRDRKYF. CDR3 nucleotide sequence: TGCGCCAGCAGTGTCAGAGATAGGAAGTACTTC.

The chain is built from TRBV20-1 and TRBJ1-5, with unresolved D. Trimming stripped 4 bases from V and 4 bases from J, with 8 bases between. The germline gives CDR1 DFQATT, CDR2 SNEGSKA (reference sequence). The CDR3 contains 12 residues. The CDR3 is CSATSPNQPQHF. CDR3 in DNA: TGCAGTGCTACAAGTCCGAATCAGCCCCAGCATTTT.

This chain connects TRBV18 to TRBJ1-2; possible D gene TRBD1, 6 bases. Germline CDR1 is KGHSH and CDR2 is LQKENI. Trimming stripped 2 bases from V and 4 bases from J, with 11 bases between. The CDR3 totals 14 residues. The CDR3 nucleotides are TGTGCCAGCTCACCAGCAGGGGCGGCCTATGGCTACACCTTC. Its protein product is CASSPAGAAYGYTF.

This chain joins TRBV11-2 and TRBJ1-2; D uncertain. The germline V gene encodes CDR1 SGHAT and CDR2 FQNNGV. The ends were cut back, 0 bases at V and 1 base at J, with 3 bases in the middle. The CDR3 contains 13 residues. The CDR3 loop is CASSLDFNYGYTF. CDR3 DNA sequence: TGTGCCAGCAGCTTAGATTTTAACTATGGCTACACCTTC.

This clonotype was detected only a few times. This chain links TRBV12-3 or TRBV12-4 with TRBJ2-7; no clear D gene. Trimming took 6 bases from V and 4 from J, leaving 13 bases between them. The length of the CDR3 is 13 residues. CDR3 protein: CASRPSNGYEQYF. In DNA, the CDR3 is TGTGCCAGCAGGCCCTCAAACGGATACGAGCAGTACTTC.

This chain joins TRBV7-9 and TRBJ2-7, with unresolved D. The germline CDR1 and CDR2 sequences are SEHNR and FQNEAQ (reference sequence). V dropped 3 bases and J dropped 2 bases, with 8 bases sitting between them. The CDR3 loop spans 13 amino acids. The CDR3 spells CASSFGSPYEQYF. The CDR3 DNA reads TGTGCCAGCAGCTTCGGTTCCCCCTACGAGCAGTACTTC.

CDR3 loop: CASSLEYGYTF. The CDR3, as DNA: TGTGCCAGCAGTTTGGAGTATGGCTACACCTTC. This chain connects TRBV6-6 to TRBJ1-2; D gene unclear. Trimming stripped 4 bases from V and 5 bases from J, with 5 bases between. The CDR3 totals 11 residues. Germline CDR1 and CDR2: MNHNY and SVGAGI (reference sequence).

This sequence joins TRBV12-3 or TRBV12-4 and TRBJ1-2, with 8 positions matching TRBD1. V dropped 6 bases and J dropped 4; count of bases not matched to a gene: 7. The CDR3 sequence is 14 residues long. DNA of the CDR3: TGTGCCAGCAGATCGACAGGGGTGGGCTATGGCTACACCTTC. This sequence encodes CASRSTGVGYGYTF.

This clonotype was observed at least ten times. This rearrangement joins TRBV20-1 to TRBJ1-1, with a possible D match to TRBD1 (5 bases). The germline V and J ends were trimmed by 5 bases and 7 bases, with 17 bases remaining between them. CDR3 length: 13 residues. CDR1 and CDR2 from the germline V gene are DFQATT and SNEGSKA (reference sequence). The CDR3 sequence: CSAYLHGTFEAFF. CDR3 DNA sequence: TGCAGTGCTTATCTACACGGGACCTTTGAAGCTTTCTTT.

This clonotype has just a few counts. The chain recombines TRBV29-1 with TRBJ1-1, with a possible D match to TRBD1 (5 bases). The CDR3 covers 13 residues. Deletions cut 6 bases from V and 1 base from J, with 12 bases between. The germline V gene encodes CDR1 SQVTM and CDR2 ANQGSEA. This CDR3 reads CSVEGRANTEAFF. DNA of the CDR3: TGCAGCGTGGAGGGACGGGCGAACACTGAAGCTTTCTTT.

In its sample, this clonotype was seen a few times. The rearrangement joins TRBV29-1 to TRBJ2-5; 15 bases map to TRBD2. Losses at the gene ends were 5 bases for V and 5 bases for J; bases not matched to a gene: 6. The germline CDR1 and CDR2 sequences are SQVTM and ANQGSEA. CDR3 length: 15 amino acids. Written as DNA, the CDR3 is TGCAGCGTTTCGACCGGGACTAGCGGGAGGGAGACCCAGTACTTC. This gives the protein CSVSTGTSGRETQYF.